This TCR beta chain came from a study of T cells in localized non-small cell lung cancer. Trimming stripped 4 bases from V and 0 bases from J, with 20 bases between. Germline V gene sequence: CDR1 SGHNT, CDR2 YYREEE (reference sequence). The CDR3 spans 18 residues. Findings and caveats of the study: Uninvolved adjacent lung showed the highest T cell clonality, exceeding tumor. It remains possible that heterogeneity exists, since only one tumor region was sequenced.

About this clone: Its antigen remains unknown.

Repertoires were generated with immunoSEQ multiplex PCR, while TCRdb's copy carries only in-frame clones and drops some. The sample has around 78,000 clones, 80% seen once. Sequencing used peripheral blood, obtained before any cancer treatment. J is TRBJ2-4 and V is TRBV5-4; D remains ambiguous. The receptor comes from a female donor older than 55 with stage I lung adenocarcinoma. The CDR3 DNA sequence: TGTGCCAGCAGCCCCGACGATTCTGGGCCTAAAGCCAAAAACATTCAGTACTTC. This codes for CASSPDDSGPKAKNIQYF.